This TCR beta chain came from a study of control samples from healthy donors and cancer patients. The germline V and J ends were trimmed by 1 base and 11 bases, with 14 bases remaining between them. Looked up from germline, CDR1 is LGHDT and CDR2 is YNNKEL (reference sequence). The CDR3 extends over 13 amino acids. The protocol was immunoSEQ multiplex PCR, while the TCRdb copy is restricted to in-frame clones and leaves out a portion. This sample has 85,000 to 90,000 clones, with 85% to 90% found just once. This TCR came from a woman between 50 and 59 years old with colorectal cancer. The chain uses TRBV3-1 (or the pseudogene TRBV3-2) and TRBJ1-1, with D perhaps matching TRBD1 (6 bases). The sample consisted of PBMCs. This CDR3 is CASSQGYGTFAFF. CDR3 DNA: TGTGCCAGCAGCCAAGGTTACGGGACATTCGCTTTCTTT.